The source of this T cell receptor (beta chain) is a study of liver allograft versus peripheral blood T cells. Overall study: Within transplanted livers, the T cell receptor repertoires were examined and compared against the repertoires present in the peripheral blood of liver transplant recipients. Study results and caveats: Intra-allograft T cell receptor repertoires in the liver reportedly differed from peripheral blood repertoires.

Germline CDR1 SGHAT, CDR2 FQNNGV. Trimming cost V 2 bases and J 3 bases; bases outside gene matches: 6. The CDR3 loop spans 15 amino acids. To note about this clonotype: What it binds is unknown.

Each CDR3 protein gets one entry after TCRdb re-called the reads with MiXCR. This sample has a few thousand distinct CDR3 sequences, with about 18% found just once. The chain employs TRBV11-2 and TRBJ2-5; TRBD1 matches 7 bases. The receptor comes from a human patient who had a liver transplant. Some T cells may have originated in the graft donor. The CDR3 nucleotides read TGTGCCAGCAGCTTATTTTGGGGGACAGAAGAGACCCAGTACTTC. Amino acid sequence: CASSLFWGTEETQYF.